The 19 T cell receptor beta chains listed next were all sequenced from one sample in a study of shared clonotypes between healthy human individuals. The repertoire was sequenced with immunoSEQ multiplex PCR; TCRdb's copy has only in-frame clones and lacks some. The sample has about 2 million clones, 85% to 95% seen once. Material for sequencing was naive CD4+ T cells sorted from blood. Subset in this sample: CD45RA+ positively selected. Receptors were obtained from a man in his late teens or twenties in good health.

The rearrangement uses TRBV6-1 and TRBJ2-2; 7 nucleotides agree with TRBD1. V was clipped by 2 bases and J by 4 bases; unmatched bases: 4. CDR1 and CDR2 from the germline V gene are MNHNS and SASEGT. The CDR3 length is 15 residues. CDR3 bases: TGTGCCAGCAGTGAACCAGGACAGGTCACCGGGGAGCTGTTTTTT. This codes for CASSEPGQVTGELFF.

A remark on this clone: Different DNA sequences within this sample yield the same CDR3. The chain is built from TRBV5-1 and TRBJ2-2; D not certain. Germline assignment: CDR1 SGHRS and CDR2 YFSETQ. The CDR3 loop spans 11 amino acids. The V end lost 5 bases, the J end lost 4 bases, and 3 bases lay between the germline ends. The chain's CDR3 is CASRGTGELFF. For the CDR3, the DNA is TGCGCCAGCAGAGGCACCGGGGAGCTGTTTTTT.

As to this clone: Other DNA sequences within the sample encode an identical CDR3. The chain uses TRBV2 and TRBJ1-2; D gene uncertain. There are 11 residues in the CDR3. CDR1 and CDR2 (germline): SNHLY, FYNNEI. Trimming left V 6 bases short and J 2 bases short, with 4 bases between. CDR3 bases: TGTGCCAGCAGCCCGAACTATGGCTACACCTTC. Its protein is CASSPNYGYTF.

This clone appeared once. The chain couples TRBV27 to TRBJ1-5; 9 positions agree with TRBD1. Germline V gene lookup returns CDR1 MNHEY and CDR2 SMNVEV (reference sequence). The ends lost 2 bases at V and 7 bases at J; junction bases unmatched: 3. This CDR3 has 14 residues. The CDR3 DNA reads as TGTGCCAGCAGTTTACGACAGGGGGGCCAGCCCCAGCATTTT. Translated, it gives CASSLRQGGQPQHF.

As concerns this clone: A clone one base away is much larger, so this may be a read error. The CDR3 region is CASSLVHTDERFF. CDR3 sequence (DNA): TGTGCCAGCAGCTTAGTACACACGGATGAGCGGTTCTTC. The chain employs TRBV7-2 and TRBJ2-1; no reliable D call. Germline-derived CDR1 and CDR2 are SGHTA and FQGNSA. The CDR3 runs 13 residues.

The chain couples TRBV30 to TRBJ1-2, with D possibly TRBD1 on 6 matching bases. This CDR3 region has 14 residues. V lost 3 bases and J lost 7, with 18 bases in between. The germline V gene has CDR1 GTSNPN and CDR2 SVGIG (reference sequence). As DNA, the CDR3 is TGTGCCTGGAGACCTACGATACAGGGCTCTGGCTACACCTTC. Its protein is CAWRPTIQGSGYTF. The variable domain in full, with the rest retrieved from reference TRBV30 and TRBJ1-2, is SQTIHQWPATLVQPVGSPLSLECTVEGTSNPNLYWYRQAAGRGLQLLFYSVGIGQISSEVPQNLSASRPQDRQFILSSKKLLLSDSGFYLCAWRPTIQGSGYTFGSGTRLTVV.

The chain joins TRBV28 to TRBJ1-6, with D maybe TRBD1 (5 bases). V was cut by 1 base and J by 5 bases, with 12 bases left in between. CDR3 length equals 16 residues. Germline lookup yields CDR1 MDHEN and CDR2 SYDVKM. As DNA, the CDR3 is TGTGCCAGCAGTTTATTTAGGGGTTCGAATAATTCACCCCTCCACTTT. Its protein is CASSLFRGSNNSPLHF.

The chain has TRBV6-5 and TRBJ1-5, with a weak D call TRBD1 (5 bases). The CDR3 contains 15 residues. CDR1 MNHEY and CDR2 SVGAGI come from the germline V gene. Trimming cost V 5 bases and J 1 base, with 12 bases left between them. The CDR3 coding sequence is TGTGCCAGCAGTCCCTGGGAGGGGAGCAATCAGCCCCAGCATTTT. Translation: CASSPWEGSNQPQHF.

The genes are TRBV28 and TRBJ1-5; D possibly corresponds to TRBD1 (5 bases). CDR1 is MDHEN and CDR2 is SYDVKM in the germline V gene. CDR3 length equals 14 residues. Between the trimmed V and J ends, which lost 7 bases and 2 bases, there was a span of 12 bases. Here the CDR3 DNA reads TGTGCCAGCACCAACGCGGGGGGCAATCAGCCCCAGCATTTT. This translates into CASTNAGGNQPQHF.

The V and J genes are TRBV7-8 and TRBJ1-2; 8 bases line up with TRBD1. The CDR3 has 14 residues. The trim removed 5 bases at V and 8 bases at J, leaving 10 bases unmatched. The germline CDR1 and CDR2 sequences are SGHVS and FQNEAQ. The chain's CDR3 is CASSLGQVPRGYTF. In DNA form, the CDR3 reads TGTGCCAGCAGCCTGGGACAGGTCCCCAGAGGCTACACCTTC.

Note on this clone: This may stem from a read error, because a much larger clone lies one nucleotide away. The rearrangement links TRBV5-1 to TRBJ2-5; D gene unclear. V was trimmed by 4 bases and J by 2 bases, leaving 3 bases between them. CDR1 and CDR2 (germline): SGHRS, YFSETQ. The CDR3 has 11 residues. In DNA, the CDR3 is TGCGCCAGCAGCATGCAAGAGACCCAGTACTTC. Encoded protein: CASSMQETQYF.

The gene calls are TRBV2 and TRBJ2-3; D ambiguous. The CDR3 sequence is 11 residues long. CDR1 SNHLY and CDR2 FYNNEI come from the germline V gene. The germline V and J ends were trimmed by 6 bases and 8 bases, with 9 bases remaining between them. The CDR3 is CASSDPGTQYF. The CDR3 coding sequence is TGTGCCAGCAGCGACCCAGGTACGCAGTATTTT.

This chain joins TRBV11-2 and TRBJ1-6; no firm D call. V lost 1 base to trimming and J lost 7 bases, with 11 bases between them. Germline CDR1 is SGHAT and CDR2 is FQNNGV. The CDR3 has 15 amino acids. The CDR3: CASSLGAGLNSPLHF. Written as DNA, the CDR3 is TGTGCCAGCAGCTTAGGTGCAGGCCTAAATTCACCCCTCCACTTT.

The CDR3, as DNA: TGTGCCAGCAGTGGACAGGGGACTAACTATGGCTACACCTTC. Translation: CASSGQGTNYGYTF. The J gene is TRBJ1-2, the V gene TRBV6-1; 8 bases line up with TRBD1. Trimming at V came to 4 bases and at J to 0 bases, leaving 1 base not matched to a gene. Germline V gene data show CDR1 as MNHNS and CDR2 as SASEGT. The CDR3 is 14 residues long.

The chain has TRBV5-4 and TRBJ1-1; D possibly corresponds to TRBD1 (5 bases). Germline CDR1 and CDR2: SGHNT and YYREEE (reference sequence). V lost 4 bases and J lost 4, with 11 bases in between. The CDR3 consists of 13 residues. The CDR3 loop reads CASSATGTTEAFF. The CDR3 nucleotides read TGTGCCAGCAGCGCTACCGGGACCACTGAAGCTTTCTTT.

This chain joins TRBV28 and TRBJ1-2; D is unclear. CDR1 MDHEN and CDR2 SYDVKM come from the germline V gene. Trimming stripped 5 bases from V and 1 base from J, with 5 bases between. This CDR3 spans 12 amino acids. The CDR3 protein is CASSRVNYGYTF. CDR3 DNA: TGTGCCAGCAGTCGGGTTAACTATGGCTACACCTTC.

This sequence joins TRBV15 and TRBJ2-2; D not certain. The germline V gene encodes CDR1 LNHNV and CDR2 YYDKDF (reference sequence). The V end was cut by 4 bases, the J end by 6 bases, with 9 bases between. CDR3 length equals 13 residues. The CDR3 sequence is CATSNNLAGELFF. In DNA, the CDR3 is TGTGCCACCAGCAACAACCTCGCCGGGGAGCTGTTTTTT.

Remarks on this clone: Other DNA sequences from this sample encode an identical CDR3 as well. The chain links TRBV5-1 to TRBJ1-3, with unresolved D. The CDR3 has 15 amino acids. CDR1 and CDR2 (germline): SGHRS, YFSETQ. V was cut by 0 bases and J by 0 bases, with 7 bases left in between. In DNA form, the CDR3 reads TGCGCCAGCAGCTTGGAAGGTGGCTCTGGAAACACCATATATTTT. It specifies CASSLEGGSGNTIYF.

The V and J genes are TRBV5-4 and TRBJ1-2, with TRBD1 identical over 11 bases. The V and J ends lost 4 bases and 8 bases, in that order; junction bases with no gene match: 7. Germline V gene lookup returns CDR1 SGHNT and CDR2 YYREEE (reference sequence). The CDR3 loop spans 14 amino acids. The CDR3 DNA follows: TGTGCCAGCAGCCCCGGACAGGGGGCAAGAGGCTACACCTTC. It codes for CASSPGQGARGYTF.